A single sample gave rise to the 28 T cell receptor beta chains below, sequenced in a study of response to subunit inactivated influenza vaccine. TCRdb processed the RT-PCR reads anew with MiXCR; each CDR3 protein has one entry. The sample has about 190,000 distinct CDR3 sequences, 13% to 15% seen once; the top ten hold about 25%. Material: CD8+ T cells sorted from PBMCs, obtained about 5 days after vaccination. The receptors originated from a man in his forties or fifties who received an inactivated influenza vaccine.

The chain recombines TRBV14 with TRBJ2-3; tentatively, D is TRBD1 (6 bases). The V gene lost 4 bases and the J gene lost 5 bases, with 22 bases spanning the gap. Germline CDR1 and CDR2: SGHDN and FVKESK. The length of the CDR3 is 17 residues. The CDR3 DNA follows: TGTGCCAGCAGCCTTAATAAAGGGGCCTACAGGGAAGATACGCAGTATTTT. It encodes CASSLNKGAYREDTQYF.

A few counts support this clonotype. The V gene is TRBV20-1, the J gene TRBJ2-3, with 9 positions matching TRBD1. Trimming at V came to 6 bases and at J to 3 bases, leaving 10 bases not matched to a gene. From germline, CDR1 is DFQATT and CDR2 SNEGSKA (reference sequence). This CDR3 spans 15 amino acids. The CDR3 sequence: CSANDRGGRTDTQYF. The CDR3 DNA reads as TGCAGTGCAAACGACAGGGGGGGTAGAACAGATACGCAGTATTTT.

This clonotype was recorded many times. This chain uses TRBV6-1 with TRBJ1-5; TRBD1 matches 9 bases. Germline V gives CDR1 MNHNS, CDR2 SASEGT. V lost 6 bases and J lost 1; bases outside the gene matches: 10. The CDR3 sequence is 17 residues long. In DNA, the CDR3 is TGTGCCAGCAGACCGGGGACAGGGAGCCTAAGCAATCAGCCCCAGCATTTT. Translated, it gives CASRPGTGSLSNQPQHF.

This clonotype turned up a few times. V and J are TRBV29-1 and TRBJ2-1, with 12 bases aligning to TRBD2. With 7 bases clipped from V and 7 bases from J, the junction kept 2 bases outside the gene matches. Germline V CDR1 and CDR2: SQVTM, ANQGSEA. This CDR3 contains 12 residues. CDR3 in amino acids: CSDLAGGNEQFF. The CDR3 DNA is TGCAGCGACCTAGCGGGGGGGAATGAGCAGTTCTTC.

This clonotype was recorded at least ten times. V is TRBV11-1 and J is TRBJ2-1; TRBD2 matches at 9 bases. This CDR3 region has 18 residues. V lost 0 bases, J lost 8 bases, and 14 bases stayed unmatched. Germline V lookup: CDR1 SGHAT, CDR2 FQDESV (reference sequence). The CDR3 DNA reads TGTGCCAGCAGCTTAGCGCTACTTCGCAGCGGGGGGTATTATGAGCAGTTCTTC. Translated: CASSLALLRSGGYYEQFF.

This clonotype was picked up a small number of times. This rearrangement joins TRBV18 to TRBJ2-2, with TRBD2 identical over 7 bases. CDR3 size: 16 residues. J lost 4 bases, V lost 2 bases, and 7 bases had no gene match. The germline CDR1 and CDR2 sequences are KGHSH and LQKENI. The CDR3 coding sequence is TGTGCCAGCTCACCAACGGGAGGTTACATCACCGGGGAGCTGTTTTTT. Protein: CASSPTGGYITGELFF.

This clonotype has more than one count but fewer than ten. The CDR3 DNA is TGTGCCAGCAGCTTAGGTAGTGGGCGGGCCTACGAGCAGTACTTC. Its protein is CASSLGSGRAYEQYF. This chain connects TRBV7-9 to TRBJ2-7, with D possibly being TRBD2 (5 bases). The V end was cut by 1 base, the J end by 2 bases, with 12 bases between. This CDR3 spans 15 amino acids. Per germline, CDR1 SEHNR and CDR2 FQNEAQ (reference sequence). The full variable domain, rest sourced from reference TRBV7-9 and TRBJ2-7, is DTGVSQNPRHKITKRGQNVTFRCDPISEHNRLYWYRQTLGQGPEFLTYFQNEAQLEKSRLLSDRFSAERPKGSFSTLEIQRTEQGDSAMYLCASSLGSGRAYEQYFGPGTRLTVT.

In the case of this clonotype: Relative to the germline gene, one junction end is altered; a read error may explain this. The V call is TRBV3-1, the J call TRBJ2-1; tentatively, D is TRBD2 (5 bases). This CDR3 is 15 amino acids long. Germline CDR1 and CDR2: LGHDT and YNNKEL (reference sequence). The CDR3 sequence is CAISTGLADYSEQFF. DNA of the CDR3: TGTGCCATCTCGACCGGGCTAGCCGACTACAGTGAGCAGTTCTTC.

V and J are TRBV13 and TRBJ2-1; TRBD2 matches at 9 bases. Per germline, CDR1 PRHDT and CDR2 FYEKMQ (reference sequence). The ends lost 3 bases at V and 5 bases at J; junction bases unmatched: 8. The CDR3 sequence is 16 residues long. The CDR3 nucleotides read TGTGCCAGCAGCTTGGGAGCGGGGGGACCCCACAATGAGCAGTTCTTC. The encoded protein is CASSLGAGGPHNEQFF.

The chain joins TRBV6-1 to TRBJ2-7, with a weak D call TRBD2 (5 bases). With 0 bases removed from V and 4 bases from J, the gap between germline ends came to 7 bases. CDR1 and CDR2 (germline): MNHNS, SASEGT. This CDR3 has 13 amino acids. The DNA of the CDR3 is TGTGCCAGCAGTGAAGCTGAGGGATACGAGCAGTACTTC. This sequence encodes CASSEAEGYEQYF.

The chain employs TRBV28 and TRBJ1-6; no clear D gene. The length of the CDR3 is 13 residues. Per germline, CDR1 MDHEN and CDR2 SYDVKM. Trimming left V 1 base short and J 7 bases short, with 5 bases between. The CDR3 DNA reads TGTGCCAGCAGTTTATCCGGGAATTCACCCCTCCACTTT. It is translated as CASSLSGNSPLHF.

The gene calls are TRBV2 and TRBJ1-2; TRBD1 aligns across 10 bases. The ends lost 4 bases at V and 2 bases at J; junction bases unmatched: 4. CDR3 length: 15 amino acids. Germline V gene lookup returns CDR1 SNHLY and CDR2 FYNNEI. The CDR3 loop is CASSGQGAENYGYTF. CDR3 sequence (DNA): TGTGCCAGCAGTGGACAGGGGGCGGAAAACTATGGCTACACCTTC.

V and J are TRBV7-9 and TRBJ2-7, with D possibly TRBD1 on 6 matching bases. Germline V gene data show CDR1 as SEHNR and CDR2 as FQNEAQ (reference sequence). V gave up 5 bases and J gave up 5 bases, with 19 bases separating them. The CDR3 spans 15 residues. The CDR3 here is CASSHIQGSVNEQYF. DNA of the CDR3: TGTGCCAGCAGCCACATTCAGGGGAGTGTCAACGAGCAGTACTTC.

The chain employs TRBV28 and TRBJ2-1; D is unclear. The germline V and J ends were trimmed by 10 bases and 0 bases, with 7 bases remaining between them. Germline V gene data show CDR1 as MDHEN and CDR2 as SYDVKM. This CDR3 spans 12 amino acids. The CDR3: CANEDSYNEQFF. CDR3 sequence (DNA): TGTGCCAACGAGGACTCCTACAATGAGCAGTTCTTC.

This clonotype was found a few times. The chain has TRBV11-1 and TRBJ2-1; no reliable D call. The CDR3 totals 13 residues. Germline V gene sequence: CDR1 SGHAT, CDR2 FQDESV (reference sequence). Trimming shortened V by 5 bases and J by 7 bases, and 12 bases separated the two germline ends. CDR3 nucleotide sequence: TGTGCCAGCAGCCCCCTTGGTTGGAATGAGCAGTTCTTC. The encoded protein is CASSPLGWNEQFF.

The chain is built from TRBV7-9 and TRBJ2-1, with 9 nucleotides matching TRBD2. There are 15 residues in the CDR3. With V trimmed by 3 bases and J by 5 bases, 5 bases remained unmatched. The germline V gene has CDR1 SEHNR and CDR2 FQNEAQ (reference sequence). In nucleotides, the CDR3 is TGTGCCAGCAGCTTGCTAGCGGGACCGAACAATGAGCAGTTCTTC. Translated: CASSLLAGPNNEQFF.

The chain uses TRBV3-1 and TRBJ2-5; 10 nucleotides match TRBD2. The length of the CDR3 is 18 residues. The J segment lost 5 bases and the V segment lost 1 base, leaving 13 bases of the junction unmatched. Germline lookup yields CDR1 LGHDT and CDR2 YNNKEL (reference sequence). The CDR3 nucleotides are TGTGCCAGCAGCCAAGTTTTGGAGGTAGCGGGAGGAAGGGAGACCCAGTACTTC. Translation: CASSQVLEVAGGRETQYF.

The chain recombines TRBV6-1 with TRBJ2-2; 9 bases map to TRBD1. Germline CDR1 MNHNS, CDR2 SASEGT. The CDR3 totals 15 residues. The J segment lost 6 bases and the V segment lost 4 bases, leaving 6 bases of the junction unmatched. The chain's CDR3 is CASSVDRGGAGELFF. The CDR3 DNA reads as TGTGCCAGCAGTGTGGACAGGGGAGGGGCCGGGGAGCTGTTTTTT.

This clonotype came up many times. The V call is TRBV20-1, the J call TRBJ2-1, with 11 bases that match TRBD1. The junction had 7 bases not matched to a gene; V was cut back by 6 bases and J by 6 bases. The CDR3 is made up of 14 amino acids. Germline CDR1 and CDR2: DFQATT and SNEGSKA (reference sequence). The CDR3 protein is CSATSGTGGNEQFF. For the CDR3, the DNA is TGCAGTGCGACCTCCGGGACAGGGGGCAATGAGCAGTTCTTC.

This chain joins TRBV29-1 and TRBJ2-3; possibly TRBD1 or TRBD2 for D (5 bases each). The CDR3 length is 12 residues. Germline V gene lookup returns CDR1 SQVTM and CDR2 ANQGSEA. With 4 bases removed from V and 2 bases from J, the gap between germline ends came to 7 bases. The CDR3, as DNA: TGCAGCGTTGGAGGGACCACAGATACGCAGTATTTT. Translation: CSVGGTTDTQYF.

The chain joins TRBV6-1 to TRBJ2-1; D not resolved. The CDR3 spans 13 residues. Germline V gene data show CDR1 as MNHNS and CDR2 as SASEGT. With 8 bases removed from V and 3 bases from J, the gap between germline ends came to 11 bases. The DNA of the CDR3 is TGTGCCAGCGGGATTCGGCGCTACAATGAGCAGTTCTTC. This sequence encodes CASGIRRYNEQFF.

This clonotype was found a few times. V and J are TRBV4-1 and TRBJ2-3; possibly TRBD1 or TRBD2 for D (6 bases each). Trimming took 6 bases from V and 6 from J, leaving 16 bases between them. The CDR3 covers 14 residues. Germline V lookup: CDR1 MGHRA, CDR2 YSYEKL. This chain's CDR3 is CASRDPGARDTQYF. The CDR3 DNA is TGCGCCAGCAGGGATCCGGGGGCCAGGGATACGCAGTATTTT.

The chain uses TRBV4-1 and TRBJ2-2; D remains unclear. The CDR3 contains 14 residues. The V end lost 2 bases, the J end lost 5 bases, and 9 bases lay between the germline ends. Germline values: CDR1 MGHRA, CDR2 YSYEKL. The CDR3 sequence is CASSQMDGTGELFF. Written as DNA, the CDR3 is TGCGCCAGCAGCCAAATGGACGGGACCGGGGAGCTGTTTTTT.

The sample holds many counts of this clonotype. The gene calls are TRBV7-8 and TRBJ1-4, with 7 bases identical to TRBD1. In germline, CDR1 is SGHVS, CDR2 FQNEAQ. V lost 5 bases, J lost 4 bases, and 7 bases stayed unmatched. The CDR3 length is 15 residues. The CDR3 DNA reads as TGTGCCAGCAGCGAGGGGGGACAGCTTAATGAAAAACTGTTTTTT. Translating it yields CASSEGGQLNEKLFF.

The chain carries TRBV27 and TRBJ2-1, with no clear D. The V gene's germline CDR1 is MNHEY and CDR2 SMNVEV (reference sequence). The CDR3 has 13 amino acids. V was clipped by 5 bases and J by 2 bases, with 7 bases between them. This chain's CDR3 is CASSPQAYNEQFF. The CDR3, as DNA: TGTGCCAGCAGTCCCCAGGCCTACAATGAGCAGTTCTTC.

As for this clonotype: Mismatch with germline at one junction end may stem from a read error. This chain links TRBV6-2 or TRBV6-3 with TRBJ1-1, with a possible D match to TRBD1 (5 bases). The CDR3 is made up of 13 amino acids. Looked up from germline, CDR1 is MNHEY and CDR2 is SVGEGT. For the CDR3, the DNA is TGTGCCAGCACTTACGGGGGGAGGACTGAAGCTTTCTTT. Translated: CASTYGGRTEAFF.

This clonotype has a handful of counts. This chain connects TRBV28 to TRBJ1-6; 11 bases match TRBD1. The V gene end was trimmed by 5 bases and the J gene end by 10 bases; junction bases not matched to a gene: 13. The germline CDR1 and CDR2 sequences are MDHEN and SYDVKM. This CDR3 spans 17 amino acids. The CDR3 DNA follows: TGTGCCAGCAGTGCGGACCTGGGACAGGGGGTCGGGTCACCCCTCCACTTT. Protein: CASSADLGQGVGSPLHF.

This clonotype was counted between two and nine times. The chain employs TRBV30 and TRBJ2-6; a possible D gene is TRBD1 (5 bases). The CDR3 sequence is 12 residues long. Germline assignment: CDR1 GTSNPN and CDR2 SVGIG (reference sequence). This CDR3 reads CAGAAGANVLTF. Here the CDR3 DNA reads TGTGCTGGGGCGGCTGGGGCCAACGTCCTGACTTTC.